This T cell receptor beta chain was recovered during a study of OX40 agonist ivuxolimab in advanced cancers. Worth noting for this clone: Its antigen remains unidentified.

Study results and limitations: Which antigen the expanded peripheral T cells recognized is unknown.

Clones were read by immunoSEQ multiplex PCR, and TCRdb kept only the in-frame ones, dropping some. The table has tens of thousands of clones, approximately 92% seen once. The source material was CD4+ or CD8+ T cells sorted from blood, sampled in a trial of the OX40 agonist ivuxolimab. This TCR came from an adult with an advanced solid tumor such as melanoma, head and neck, liver or kidney cancer.

CDR3 coding DNA: TGTGCCGGAGGACTAGTGACAGATACGCAGTATTTT. Protein: CAGGLVTDTQYF. This chain links TRBV7-3 with TRBJ2-3; TRBD2 matches 7 bases. The ends lost 11 bases at V and 3 bases at J; junction bases unmatched: 5. Germline CDR1 reads SGHTA; CDR2 reads FQGTGA. The length of the CDR3 is 12 residues.